Presented here are 8 T cell receptor beta chains from one specimen sequenced in a study of blood T cell repertoires in COVID-19. Generated by immunoSEQ multiplex PCR, the TCRdb table keeps only in-frame clones and is missing some. The sample lists about 370,000 clones; around 87% were seen once. Sequencing was carried out using PBMCs or T cells enriched from blood (not recorded which). These receptors all come from a man between 18 and 35 years old who had recovered from COVID-19.

This clone was seen once. At one end the junction does not follow the germline gene, possibly because of a read error. The chain links TRBV30 to TRBJ1-5; D might be TRBD1 (5 bases). Germline CDR1 is GTSNPN and CDR2 is SVGIG (reference sequence). The CDR3 has 18 residues. CDR3 in amino acids: CAWSYLPHTGGENRPQHF. The DNA of the CDR3 is TGTGCCTGGAGTTATCTTCCCCATACTGGGGGGGAAAATCGGCCCCAGCATTTT.

About this clone itself: Other DNA sequences of this sample code for an identical CDR3. The chain uses TRBV5-1 and TRBJ2-1; TRBD1 is a possible D gene (5 bases). Trimming pared 4 bases from V and 6 bases from J, leaving 8 bases between. Germline assignment: CDR1 SGHRS and CDR2 YFSETQ. CDR3 length: 12 residues. The CDR3 is CASSLTGNEQFF. CDR3 coding DNA: TGCGCCAGCAGCCTCACAGGCAATGAGCAGTTCTTC.

This clone was recorded once. The chain links TRBV5-1 to TRBJ2-7; 9 bases agree with TRBD1. With V trimmed by 6 bases and J by 3 bases, 10 bases remained unmatched. The CDR3 is made up of 15 amino acids. Germline V gene sequence: CDR1 SGHRS, CDR2 YFSETQ. The CDR3 here is CASTGGQGLNYEQYF. The CDR3 DNA sequence: TGCGCCAGCACCGGGGGACAGGGATTGAACTACGAGCAGTACTTC.

The chain recombines TRBV3-1 (or the pseudogene TRBV3-2) with TRBJ2-7, with 12 positions matching TRBD2. The CDR3 extends over 16 amino acids. Germline trimming cut 1 base from V and 5 bases from J; bases unmatched to any gene: 6. Germline CDR1 is LGHDT and CDR2 is YNNKEL (reference sequence). CDR3 sequence (DNA): TGTGCCAGCAGCCAAGCTTCTAGCGGGGGGGCCCACGAGCAGTACTTC. As protein: CASSQASSGGAHEQYF.

This rearrangement joins TRBV19 to TRBJ2-2; no clear D gene. Germline V CDR1 and CDR2: LNHDA, SQIVND (reference sequence). The CDR3 consists of 16 residues. Trimming took 3 bases from V and 5 from J, leaving 16 bases between them. This CDR3 is CASSIGEQIKTGELFF. CDR3 in DNA: TGTGCCAGTAGTATTGGTGAACAGATTAAGACCGGGGAGCTGTTTTTT.

This chain joins TRBV25-1 and TRBJ1-5; D is unresolved. There are 15 residues in the CDR3. Germline CDR1 MGHDK, CDR2 SYGVNS. Deletions cut 2 bases from V and 2 bases from J, with 10 bases between. The CDR3 loop reads CASSEATGGNQPQHF. CDR3 nucleotide sequence: TGTGCCAGCAGTGAAGCCACGGGAGGCAATCAGCCCCAGCATTTT.

This chain connects TRBV7-2 to TRBJ2-7, with 13 bases lining up with TRBD2. The ends lost 7 bases at V and 4 bases at J; junction bases unmatched: 4. This CDR3 contains 14 residues. Germline V gene lookup returns CDR1 SGHTA and CDR2 FQGNSA. CDR3 DNA sequence: TGTGCCAGCACCCAGACTAGCGGGAGGTACGAGCAGTACTTC. This encodes CASTQTSGRYEQYF.

This chain uses TRBV27 with TRBJ1-6; the D gene is possibly TRBD1 (6 bases). Trimming took 4 bases from V and 6 from J, leaving 13 bases between them. Germline values: CDR1 MNHEY, CDR2 SMNVEV (reference sequence). The CDR3 is 15 residues long. The CDR3 nucleotides read TGTGCCAGCAGTTCCGGACAGATAATTAATTCACCCCTCCACTTT. Its translation is CASSSGQIINSPLHF.